One sample yielded the 14 T cell receptor beta chains listed below, sequenced in a study of T cells in Graves' hyperthyroidism and ophthalmopathy. From RNA transcripts, TCR beta CDR3 regions were amplified. An initial round of RT-PCR targeting the TCR CDR3 relied on the HTBI primer set. TCRdb redid the calling of the multiplex PCR reads with MiXCR, one entry per CDR3 protein. The table lists roughly 800,000 distinct CDR3 sequences, over 35% of them singletons. The sample was blood. The receptors stem from a young man with Graves' hyperthyroidism.

About this clonotype itself: This may be a read error: a much more frequent sequence differs by one nucleotide. The rearrangement uses TRBV2 and TRBJ1-1; D is possibly TRBD1 (6 bases). CDR3 length: 15 residues. The germline gives CDR1 SNHLY, CDR2 FYNNEI. The CDR3 DNA reads as TGTGCCAGCAGGACCTGGACAGAGAAGAACGCTGAAGCTTTCTTT. Translated, it gives CASRTWTEKNAEAFF.

This chain links TRBV7-2 with TRBJ2-5; 8 positions agree with TRBD2. The germline gives CDR1 SGHTA, CDR2 FQGNSA. The length of the CDR3 is 15 residues. Trimming took 2 bases from V and 1 from J; bases not matched to a gene: 3. CDR3 protein: CASSLHGTSQETQYF. The DNA for the CDR3 is TGTGCCAGCAGCTTACATGGGACTAGCCAAGAGACCCAGTACTTC. Together with reference TRBV7-2 and TRBJ2-5, the CDR3 gives the full variable domain: GAGVSQSPSNKVTEKGKDVELRCDPISGHTALYWYRQSLGQGLEFLIYFQGNSAPDKSGLPSDRFSAERTGGSVSTLTIQRTQQEDSAVYLCASSLHGTSQETQYFGPGTRLLVL.

This clonotype was seen only a few times. CDR3 loop: CASSQGGQQANYGYTF. The CDR3, as DNA: TGTGCCAGCAGCCAAGGCGGTCAGCAGGCTAACTATGGCTACACCTTC. The chain is built from TRBV5-5 and TRBJ1-2; D is unresolved. V lost 4 bases, J lost 0 bases, and 16 bases lay in between. This CDR3 contains 16 residues. The germline CDR1 and CDR2 sequences are SGHKS and YYEKEE (reference sequence).

The genes are TRBV10-3 and TRBJ2-5; 8 nucleotides line up with TRBD2. CDR3 length: 16 residues. V was clipped by 3 bases and J by 3 bases; unmatched bases: 9. CDR1 and CDR2 (germline): ENHRY, SYGVKD. CDR3 residues: CAISDNPGGREETQYF. CDR3 nucleotide sequence: TGTGCCATCAGTGATAACCCGGGGGGGAGGGAAGAGACCCAGTACTTC.

Many counts were recorded for this clonotype. V and J are TRBV25-1 and TRBJ2-7; 9 bases match TRBD1. The V gene's germline CDR1 is MGHDK and CDR2 SYGVNS. Trimming at V came to 10 bases and at J to 6 bases, leaving 13 bases not matched to a gene. The CDR3 loop spans 14 amino acids. CDR3 region: CATFCRDREPEQYF. In nucleotides, the CDR3 is TGTGCCACCTTTTGCCGGGACAGGGAGCCCGAGCAGTACTTC.

This clonotype was found a few times. V and J are TRBV6-6 and TRBJ1-5; a weak D match, TRBD1 (6 bases). V was cut by 6 bases and J by 0 bases, with 12 bases left in between. This CDR3 comprises 15 residues. Germline V gene lookup returns CDR1 MNHNY and CDR2 SVGAGI (reference sequence). CDR3 amino acids: CASRKYRDSNQPQHF. DNA for the CDR3: TGTGCCAGCAGGAAATACAGGGATAGCAATCAGCCCCAGCATTTT.

This clonotype has ten or more counts. The chain uses TRBV9 and TRBJ1-2; D is unresolved. CDR1 is SGDLS and CDR2 is YYNGEE in the germline V gene. The CDR3 runs 12 residues. V lost 3 bases and J lost 7, with 10 bases in between. Here the CDR3 reads CASSAGGPGYTF. Here the CDR3 DNA reads TGTGCCAGCAGCGCAGGCGGGCCTGGCTACACCTTC.

There are many counts of this clonotype. V usage is TRBV25-1 and J usage is TRBJ1-5; D is uncertain. V dropped 2 bases and J dropped 5 bases, with 13 bases sitting between them. Germline CDR1 MGHDK, CDR2 SYGVNS. There are 15 residues in the CDR3. CDR3 amino acids: CASSETGGIDQPQHF. CDR3 nucleotide sequence: TGTGCCAGCAGTGAAACCGGTGGAATCGATCAGCCCCAGCATTTT.

This clonotype showed up many times. The rearrangement links TRBV7-2 to TRBJ2-7, with D unclear. The CDR3 runs to 12 residues. Per germline, CDR1 SGHTA and CDR2 FQGNSA. V gave up 4 bases and J gave up 5 bases, with 9 bases separating them. CDR3 sequence: CASSYPYHEQYF. In DNA, the CDR3 is TGTGCCAGCAGCTACCCCTATCACGAGCAGTACTTC.

V is TRBV29-1 and J is TRBJ2-2; maybe TRBD1 (6 bases). The CDR3 extends over 10 amino acids. CDR1 and CDR2 from the germline V gene are SQVTM and ANQGSEA. V dropped 7 bases and J dropped 8 bases, with 8 bases sitting between them. CDR3 DNA: TGCAGCGGCGGACAGGGGGAGCTGTTTTTT. Its protein product is CSGGQGELFF.

This clonotype occurred many times. J is TRBJ1-5 and V is TRBV19, with TRBD1 matching 7 bases. CDR1 is LNHDA, CDR2 SQIVND, per germline (reference sequence). V lost 9 bases, J lost 4 bases, and 9 bases stayed unmatched. This CDR3 region has 14 residues. This chain's CDR3 is CASSRGDRNQPQHF. The CDR3 DNA reads TGTGCCAGCAGCCGAGGGGACAGAAATCAGCCCCAGCATTTT.

In the case of this clonotype: This may come from a read error, since a much larger clone is one base off. The V call is TRBV29-1, the J call TRBJ1-3; D gene ambiguous. The CDR3 is 10 residues long. Per germline, CDR1 SQVTM and CDR2 ANQGSEA. As DNA, the CDR3 is TGCAGCGCCTACGGAAACACCATACATTTT. Its translation is CSAYGNTIHF.

This clonotype turned up a few times. The rearrangement joins TRBV15 to TRBJ1-2; TRBD1 is a possible D gene (6 bases). The CDR3 length is 15 residues. CDR1 is LNHNV and CDR2 is YYDKDF in the germline V gene (reference sequence). Trimming cost V 1 base and J 4 bases, with 13 bases left between them. The CDR3 DNA reads TGTGCCACCAGCAGAGCCTCAGGGGCCGTCTATGGCTACACCTTC. This translates into CATSRASGAVYGYTF. Full variable domain (rest looked up from reference TRBV15 and TRBJ1-2): DAMVIQNPRYQVTQFGKPVTLSCSQTLNHNVMYWYQQKSSQAPKLLFHYYDKDFNNEADTPDNFQSRRPNTSFCFLDIRSPGLGDTAMYLCATSRASGAVYGYTFGSGTRLTVV.

This clonotype was observed once. The gene calls are TRBV29-1 and TRBJ1-4; 7 bases line up with TRBD1. V dropped 0 bases and J dropped 7; count of bases not matched to a gene: 2. The CDR3 contains 13 residues. The germline CDR1 and CDR2 sequences are SQVTM and ANQGSEA. The CDR3 bases are TGCAGCGTTGAAGACAGGGGGGCTGAAAAACTGTTTTTT. Translation gives CSVEDRGAEKLFF.